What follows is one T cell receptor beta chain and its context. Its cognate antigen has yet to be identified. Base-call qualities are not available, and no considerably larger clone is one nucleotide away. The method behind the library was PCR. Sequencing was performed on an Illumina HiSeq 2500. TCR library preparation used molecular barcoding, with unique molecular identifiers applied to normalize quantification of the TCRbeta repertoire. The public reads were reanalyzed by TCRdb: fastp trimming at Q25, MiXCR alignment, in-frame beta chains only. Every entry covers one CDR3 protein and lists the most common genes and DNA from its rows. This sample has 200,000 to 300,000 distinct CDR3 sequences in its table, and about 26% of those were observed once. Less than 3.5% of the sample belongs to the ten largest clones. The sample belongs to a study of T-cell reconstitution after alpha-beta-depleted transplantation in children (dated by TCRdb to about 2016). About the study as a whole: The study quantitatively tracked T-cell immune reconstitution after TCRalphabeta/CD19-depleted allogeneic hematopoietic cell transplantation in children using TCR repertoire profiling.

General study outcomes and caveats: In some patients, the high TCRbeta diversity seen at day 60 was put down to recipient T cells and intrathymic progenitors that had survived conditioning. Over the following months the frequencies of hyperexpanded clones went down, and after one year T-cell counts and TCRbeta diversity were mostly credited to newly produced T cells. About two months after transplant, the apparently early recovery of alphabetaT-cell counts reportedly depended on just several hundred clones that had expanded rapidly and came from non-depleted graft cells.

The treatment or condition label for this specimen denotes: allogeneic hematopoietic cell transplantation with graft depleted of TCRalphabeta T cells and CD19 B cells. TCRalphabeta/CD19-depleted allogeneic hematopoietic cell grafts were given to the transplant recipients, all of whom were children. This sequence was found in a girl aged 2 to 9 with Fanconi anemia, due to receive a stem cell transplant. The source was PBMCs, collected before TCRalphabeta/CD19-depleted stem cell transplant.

The nucleotide sequence reads as follows: TGCAGTGCCCTTATGACAGTAAGGTCGTACAATGAGCAGTTCTTC. This sequence encodes CSALMTVRSYNEQFF. The rearranged segments are TRBV20-1 and TRBJ2-1; the best D guess is TRBD1, with 5 bases matching. For CDR1 and CDR2, the germline V gene (reference sequence) lists DFQATT and SNEGSKA. Between the V and J ends, shortened by 6 bases and 4 bases respectively, the junction contains 19 bases. The cysteine opens and the phenylalanine closes a CDR3 of 15 amino acids. The sequence is cut down to CDR3 DNA, 45 bases in frame from base 1.